This TCR beta chain is from a study of cytomegalovirus exposure and HLA in healthy donors (dated 2017 in TCRdb). Looking at the study overall: An earlier analysis of approximately 640 of the donors reported 250 to 300 Gb of sequence data and 100 million to 140 million unique TCR beta sequences from about 179 million T cells. Of the roughly 400 genotyped donors, 75% to 85% were placed in the genetic ancestry cluster associated with self-reported Caucasian donors. An earlier analysis of several hundred of the donors applied high-throughput TCR beta sequencing to assess whether each TCR beta V gene segment acted as functional or pseudogenic. The T cell repertoires of 670 or so subjects were profiled by immunosequencing and related to cytomegalovirus serostatus. Class I and class II HLA loci were covered by the typing at four-digit resolution. All discovery cohort repertoires had been generated using a single sequencing platform. The number of typed donors differed by locus: about 620-640 for A, B, C, DRB1 and DQB1; approximately 540 for DQA1; around 580 for DPA1; and about 470 for DPB1. Roughly five DR-DQ haplotypes were treated as single units for association and clustering because of strong linkage in the cohort. Along with the approximately 700-subject first cohort, a separate validation cohort of over 90 different subjects was used. The study combined high-throughput TCR immunosequencing, statistical association of individual TCRs with disease status, and machine learning to predict cytomegalovirus infection status. Genome-wide SNP genotypes for about 65% of the roughly 700 donors were used in a later genetic analysis, which treated that subset as a discovery cohort. The study aimed to test whether signatures of past pathogen exposure could be identified by cataloging public T cell receptors. Approximately 310 gigabases of sequencing data and tens of millions of unique TCR sequences were included in an early release covering roughly 600 HLA-typed donors. Alongside the repertoire data, information on donor age, sex, ethnicity and CMV serostatus was compiled. Among about 370 genotyped donors of the cohort, an average of about 220,000 unique TCR beta nucleotide sequences was sequenced per donor, of which about 20% were non-productive. A later analysis re-examined previously published TCR beta repertoires from around 670 donors and added high-resolution HLA genotyping to investigate patterns of TCR occurrence. Rather than drawing on any new phenotypic data, the later analysis identified candidate immune exposures from TCR beta sequences and the way those sequences occurred across donors. The full study reports these points: The authors suggested that the approach could potentially be generalized to other disease states and immunological phenotypes. When HLA alleles, especially DR and DQ, strongly co-occurred, attributing TCR associations to individual alleles was difficult. The classifier was reported to diagnose cytomegalovirus status with high specificity and sensitivity in both the original and validation cohorts. A cluster of highly shared sequence variants was judged likely to be a technical artifact of the sequencing pipeline. In a later analysis, the rate of TCR association differed among HLA loci, with DRB1 alleles having the most associated TCRs and HLA-C alleles having the fewest. A later analysis found that HLA-associated TCR beta chains were more clonally expanded and had lower generation probabilities than equally common non-associated chains. Several of the top co-occurrence clusters appeared to be linked to parvovirus B19, influenza, CMV and Epstein-Barr virus, according to a later analysis. An association between a missense DCLRE1C variant and V-gene and J-gene trimming of TCR beta chains was found in a later genetic analysis and replicated in an independent cohort. In a later analysis, some 17,000 TCR beta sequences were associated with specific HLA alleles at a false discovery rate of 0.05. The only immune exposure information available for the cohort was CMV serostatus. Three of the identified cytomegalovirus-associated TCR beta chains were confirmed in vitro to be specific for cytomegalovirus antigens. Most CMV-associated TCR beta chains appeared to be HLA-restricted in a later analysis, and the HLA associations seemed to be driven largely by CMV exposure. Presence/absence analyses assumed roughly uniform sequencing depth across donors, an assumption that may not hold. Correlated functional status among segregating V segments might be attributable to linkage disequilibrium, but an unknown experimental factor could not be ruled out. The 87-base-pair reads could not distinguish some IMGT-functional V segments, including TRBV6-2 and TRBV6-3, so those segments were excluded. Because HLA typing was missing for some donors at each locus, association tests included only the typed subset. In the study, approximately 160 TCR beta chains were listed as associated with cytomegalovirus. Across donors, most TCR sequences were observed very rarely, whereas some public TCRs were present in many individuals. A further reported finding was that TCR beta sequences accurately predicted the HLA-A and HLA-B alleles for most subjects in the first cohort. Compared with the roughly 720-donor mean, donors in an Asian-associated ancestry cluster had fewer N-insertions in productive TCRs, according to a later genetic analysis. Broadly in line with IMGT annotations, most TCR beta V segments showed up in productive rearrangements about 87% or about 30% of the time in an earlier analysis of about 500 of the donors. Roughly 15 rarely observed V segments, including chromosome 9 orphons, were excluded from the earlier analysis of a few hundred of the donors because counts were too low. The cohort was sequenced for TCR beta chains only, and without alpha or paired-chain data the features that could be detected were limited.

The cohort consisted of 670 or so healthy bone marrow donors. All cohort members were sampled while nominally healthy, although unrecorded immune exposures were likely present. The donor tested CMV seronegative, placing the donor among the 300 to 400 seronegative members of the cohort. Each donor provided a peripheral blood sample, and peripheral blood mononuclear cells were used for TCR beta sequencing. The Qiagen DNeasy Blood Extraction Kit was used to extract genomic DNA from the blood cell samples. The library came from the immunoSEQ multiplex PCR assay. A mixture of 60 forward primers for TCR Vbeta segments and 13 reverse primers for TCR Jbeta segments was used in the multiplex PCR. A multiplex PCR assay on genomic DNA amplified the CDR3 region of rearranged TCR beta genes. The amplified TCR beta libraries were sequenced on the Illumina HiSeq System as 87-base-pair reads. On the study's bioinformatics: A later analysis tallied 80 million to 95 million unique TCR beta chains across the 600 to 700 repertoires, and about 10 million of those chains were shared by two or more donors. A nearest-neighbor algorithm error-corrected the raw reads and collapsed the reads into unique sequences, merging closely related sequences to remove PCR and sequencing errors. To assign V, D and J gene segments, CDR3 sequences were aligned to IMGT reference sequences. For a sequence to be retained, a match of at least six nucleotides was required to both a V gene segment and a J gene segment. Rearrangements were called productive when the CDR3 lacked stop codons and stayed in frame with V and J; all others were non-productive. Following IMGT convention, CDR3 was defined as the stretch from the second conserved V-encoded cysteine to the conserved J-encoded phenylalanine. In an earlier analysis of more than 550 of the donors, sequences lacking an unambiguous match to a single V gene segment were excluded. An earlier analysis of almost 600 of the donors classified V segments as functional when productive rearrangements were above 56.7% and as segregating when the standard deviation between donors was above 5%. A statistical classification framework was built for diagnosing cytomegalovirus status from the catalog of TCR beta chain sequences. In a later analysis, V and J genes were assigned by comparing TCR nucleotide sequences against IMGT/GENE-DB human TR gene sequences. In a later analysis, CDR3 sequences and most-parsimonious VDJ recombination scenarios were assigned using the TCRdist pipeline. In a later analysis, each TCR beta chain was defined by its CDR3 amino acid sequence together with its V-gene family, and reads without a unique V-gene family were excluded. As a way to deal with suspected cross-contamination and a sequencing artifact, a later analysis dropped roughly 600 nucleotide sequences that were highly shared and had low generation probability. A later analysis calculated a clonal expansion index for each public chain from normalized within-repertoire ranks of inferred template counts. Generation probabilities in a later analysis came from a VDJ recombination model fitted to out-of-frame rearrangements, and those results were checked against IGoR. A later analysis scored TCR-TCR, TCR-HLA and TCR-CMV co-occurrence with hypergeometric tests, applying a repertoire-size bias correction to TCR pairs. In a later analysis, false discovery rates were estimated by permuting HLA or CMV assignments 20 times. A later analysis grouped co-occurring TCRs with DBSCAN, adding TCRdist sequence similarity when clustering within HLA-allele-positive subsets. Repertoires with fewer than 30,000 or more than 120,000 public chains, plus five repertoires with anomalous nucleotide sharing, were excluded from co-occurrence clustering. TCRdb holds this immuneACCESS table with in-frame rearrangements only. Some clones are missing; in checked studies, unresolved V genes explain under half, and the rest has no known cause. Clonal size and the V and J genes are those of that table, whereas D and trimming came from the DNA. A total of around 95,000 clones appear in this sample, over 65% of them only once. The top ten clones comprise about 1.8% of the sample.

The junction shows trimming of 5 bases on V and 7 bases on J, and the gene matches do not reach 6 bases of it. According to the germline V gene, CDR1 reads MNHEY and CDR2 reads SVGAGI. From the cysteine through the phenylalanine, the CDR3 covers 15 amino acids. Just CDR3 DNA is preserved here, 45 bases in frame from base 1. The count of this clone is one. No cognate antigen has been identified for it. No base quality values were provided; no much bigger clone lies one nucleotide off. The TCR comes from a male donor in good health and CMV-seronegative. The chain is encoded by TRBV6-5 joined to TRBJ2-1; a stretch of 12 junction bases matches TRBD2. Sequenced sample: PBMCs. The sequence in DNA is TGTGCCAGCAGTCGACTAGCGGGAGATATAAATGAGCAGTTCTTC. It translates to CASSRLAGDINEQFF.